The next 10 T cell receptor beta chains were all read from a single sample in a study of CD8 T cells in Susac syndrome. Reverse transcription of roughly 0.5 to 1 ug RNA was performed with random hexamers. TCRdb reprocessed the immunoSEQ multiplex PCR reads with MiXCR, giving one entry per CDR3 protein. Of a few hundred thousand distinct CDR3 sequences listed, about 93% are singletons. What was sequenced was CD4+ T cells from PBMCs. These receptors all come from a human donor with multiple sclerosis.

The rearrangement links TRBV20-1 to TRBJ1-6; 9 bases agree with TRBD1. V gave up 6 bases and J gave up 0 bases; unmatched junction bases: 9. Germline CDR1 DFQATT, CDR2 SNEGSKA (reference sequence). CDR3 length equals 17 residues. Here the CDR3 reads CSALPGQGSSYNSPLHF. DNA for the CDR3: TGCAGTGCGCTACCGGGACAGGGAAGCTCCTATAATTCACCCCTCCACTTT.

V gene TRBV20-1 combines with J gene TRBJ2-1, with D perhaps TRBD2 (6 bases). Germline V gene sequence: CDR1 DFQATT, CDR2 SNEGSKA (reference sequence). The V and J ends lost 3 bases and 0 bases respectively, with 15 bases between them. The CDR3 length is 16 residues. This CDR3 reads CSARPRGKSSYNEQFF. Here the CDR3 DNA reads TGCAGTGCTAGGCCCCGGGGGAAGAGCTCCTACAATGAGCAGTTCTTC.

The chain combines TRBV7-2 with TRBJ2-3; D might be TRBD2 (5 bases). The CDR3 sequence is 13 residues long. V dropped 7 bases and J dropped 0 bases, with 8 bases sitting between them. Germline-derived CDR1 and CDR2 are SGHTA and FQGNSA. CDR3 sequence: CASISGSTDTQYF. Here the CDR3 DNA reads TGTGCCAGCATAAGCGGTAGCACAGATACGCAGTATTTT.

This chain links TRBV9 with TRBJ2-5, with a weak D call TRBD2 (6 bases). CDR3 length: 17 amino acids. Germline V gene data show CDR1 as SGDLS and CDR2 as YYNGEE. The V and J ends lost 0 bases and 5 bases respectively, with 20 bases between them. The DNA for the CDR3 is TGTGCCAGCAGCGTAGGGATTGGCGGACTAACGACGGAGACCCAGTACTTC. This translates into CASSVGIGGLTTETQYF.

CDR3 coding DNA: TGTGCCTGGATTCAGGGGAGGGGGGAGACCCAGTACTTC. Its translation is CAWIQGRGETQYF. V usage is TRBV30 and J usage is TRBJ2-5, with D maybe TRBD2 (7 bases). V was pared by 4 bases and J by 5 bases, with 14 bases between. The CDR3 runs to 13 residues. Germline values: CDR1 GTSNPN, CDR2 SVGIG (reference sequence).

In its sample, this clonotype was seen once. The chain carries TRBV30 and TRBJ1-1; D is possibly TRBD1 (5 bases). Germline lookup yields CDR1 GTSNPN and CDR2 SVGIG (reference sequence). The CDR3 length is 13 residues. The germline V and J ends were trimmed by 2 bases and 8 bases, with 15 bases remaining between them. The CDR3 coding sequence is TGTGCCTGGAGTCGTGGTGGGACCGAGGAAGCTTTCTTT. Protein sequence: CAWSRGGTEEAFF.

This rearrangement joins TRBV7-8 to TRBJ2-4, with 8 bases that match TRBD1. The CDR3 covers 14 residues. Losses at the gene ends were 3 bases for V and 6 bases for J; bases not matched to a gene: 4. Germline CDR1 and CDR2: SGHVS and FQNEAQ. The chain's CDR3 is CASSFDRGLNIQYF. The CDR3 bases are TGTGCCAGCAGCTTCGACAGGGGCTTAAACATTCAGTACTTC.

This clonotype has just a few counts. The chain couples TRBV15 to TRBJ2-7; D uncertain. Trimming pared 0 bases from V and 3 bases from J, leaving 6 bases between. Germline V lookup: CDR1 LNHNV, CDR2 YYDKDF (reference sequence). The CDR3 spans 13 residues. CDR3 sequence: CATSRDPGYEQYF. The CDR3 bases are TGTGCCACCAGCAGAGATCCGGGCTACGAGCAGTACTTC.

This clonotype was detected only once. The chain links TRBV6-4 to TRBJ1-1; D is unresolved. CDR1 and CDR2 (germline): MRHNA, SNTAGT. The CDR3 has 17 residues. Trimming left V 0 bases short and J 2 bases short, with 16 bases between. The CDR3 here is CASSDSFREGINTEAFF. CDR3 nucleotide sequence: TGTGCCAGCAGTGACTCTTTTCGAGAAGGCATCAACACTGAAGCTTTCTTT.

This rearrangement joins TRBV20-1 to TRBJ1-5, with D uncertain. The germline CDR1 and CDR2 sequences are DFQATT and SNEGSKA (reference sequence). This CDR3 is built from 12 residues. The germline V and J ends were trimmed by 5 bases and 0 bases, with 5 bases remaining between them. The CDR3 protein is CSAGPSNQPQHF. Here the CDR3 DNA reads TGCAGTGCTGGGCCTAGCAATCAGCCCCAGCATTTT.